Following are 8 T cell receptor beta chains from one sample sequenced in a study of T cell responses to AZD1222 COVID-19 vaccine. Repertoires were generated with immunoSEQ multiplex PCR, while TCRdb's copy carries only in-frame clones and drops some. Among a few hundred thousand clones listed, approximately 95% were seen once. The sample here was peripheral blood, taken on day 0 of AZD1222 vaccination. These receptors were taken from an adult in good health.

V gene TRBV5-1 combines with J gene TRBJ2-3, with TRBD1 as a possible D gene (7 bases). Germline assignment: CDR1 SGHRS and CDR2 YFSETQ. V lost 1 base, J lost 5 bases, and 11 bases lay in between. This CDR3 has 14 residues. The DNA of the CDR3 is TGCGCCAGCAGCTTGTTCCAGGGGGGAGATACGCAGTATTTT. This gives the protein CASSLFQGGDTQYF. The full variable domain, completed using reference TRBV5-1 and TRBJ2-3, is KAGVTQTPRYLIKTRGQQVTLSCSPISGHRSVSWYQQTPGQGLQFLFEYFSETQRNKGNFPGRFSGRQFSNSRSEMNVSTLELGDSALYLCASSLFQGGDTQYFGPGTRLTVL.

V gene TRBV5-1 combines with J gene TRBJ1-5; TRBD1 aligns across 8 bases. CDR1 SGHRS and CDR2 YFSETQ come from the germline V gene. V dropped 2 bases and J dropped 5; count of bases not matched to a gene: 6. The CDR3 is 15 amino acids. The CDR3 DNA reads TGCGCCAGCAGCTTACTGACAGGGGAGGATCAGCCCCAGCATTTT. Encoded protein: CASSLLTGEDQPQHF.

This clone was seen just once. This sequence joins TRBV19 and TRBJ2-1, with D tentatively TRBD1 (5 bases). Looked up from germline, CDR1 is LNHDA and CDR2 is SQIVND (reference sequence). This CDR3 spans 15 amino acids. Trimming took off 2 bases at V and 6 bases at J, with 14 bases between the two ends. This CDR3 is CASSIPRGDGNEQFF. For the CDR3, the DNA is TGTGCCAGTAGTATACCAAGGGGTGACGGCAATGAGCAGTTCTTC.

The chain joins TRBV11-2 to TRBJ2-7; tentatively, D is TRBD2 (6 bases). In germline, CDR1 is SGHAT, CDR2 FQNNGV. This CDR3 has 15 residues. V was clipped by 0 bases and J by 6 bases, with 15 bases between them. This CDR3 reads CASSLDLGGRTEQYF. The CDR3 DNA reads TGTGCCAGCAGCTTAGATCTAGGAGGGAGGACCGAGCAGTACTTC.

The chain's CDR3 is CASSQEALAGGLYGYTF. In DNA form, the CDR3 reads TGTGCCAGCAGCCAAGAGGCCTTAGCAGGGGGGCTATATGGCTACACCTTC. The chain carries TRBV4-2 and TRBJ1-2, with 7 bases aligning to TRBD1. The CDR3 covers 17 residues. Looked up from germline, CDR1 is LGHNA and CDR2 is YNFKEQ. Unmatched junction bases numbered 12, after V lost 0 bases and J lost 5 bases.

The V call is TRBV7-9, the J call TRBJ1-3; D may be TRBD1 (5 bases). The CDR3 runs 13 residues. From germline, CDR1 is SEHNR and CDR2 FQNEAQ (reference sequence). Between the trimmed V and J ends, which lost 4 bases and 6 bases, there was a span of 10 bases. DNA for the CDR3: TGTGCCAGCAGCTCAGGGTCTCCAAACACCATATATTTT. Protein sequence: CASSSGSPNTIYF. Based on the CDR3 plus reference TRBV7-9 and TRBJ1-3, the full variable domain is DTGVSQNPRHKITKRGQNVTFRCDPISEHNRLYWYRQTLGQGPEFLTYFQNEAQLEKSRLLSDRFSAERPKGSFSTLEIQRTEQGDSAMYLCASSSGSPNTIYFGEGSWLTVV.

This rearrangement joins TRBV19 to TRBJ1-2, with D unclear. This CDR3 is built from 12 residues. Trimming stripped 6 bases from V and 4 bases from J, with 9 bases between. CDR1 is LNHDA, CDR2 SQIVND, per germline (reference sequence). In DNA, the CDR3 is TGTGCCAGTAGAGACATTACCTATGGCTACACCTTC. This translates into CASRDITYGYTF.

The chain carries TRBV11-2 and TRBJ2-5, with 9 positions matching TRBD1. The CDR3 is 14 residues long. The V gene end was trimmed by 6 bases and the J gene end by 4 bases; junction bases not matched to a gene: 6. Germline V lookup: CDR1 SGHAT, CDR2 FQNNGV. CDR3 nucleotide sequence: TGTGCCAGCAGTTCGGGACAGGGAGGAGAGACCCAGTACTTC. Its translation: CASSSGQGGETQYF.